One and the same sample provided the 9 T cell receptor beta chains below, sequenced in a study of blood T cell repertoires in COVID-19. This table comes from immunoSEQ multiplex PCR, and its TCRdb copy is limited to in-frame clones, with some not included. The sample holds approximately 54,000 clones, 86% seen once. Input material: peripheral blood. The receptors come from an elderly man with active COVID-19.

The chain recombines TRBV6-5 with TRBJ2-3, with D possibly TRBD1 on 7 matching bases. This CDR3 region has 15 residues. The germline CDR1 and CDR2 sequences are MNHEY and SVGAGI. Trimming removed 7 bases from V and 1 base from J, with 15 bases in between. CDR3: CASTEDRRGTDTQYF. CDR3 in DNA: TGTGCCAGCACCGAGGACAGGAGGGGCACAGATACGCAGTATTTT.

The chain has TRBV18 and TRBJ2-5; no reliable D call. The CDR3 length is 14 residues. Looked up from germline, CDR1 is KGHSH and CDR2 is LQKENI. The V end lost 3 bases, the J end lost 3 bases, and 11 bases lay between the germline ends. CDR3 residues: CASSPGRVEETQYF. The CDR3 DNA reads TGTGCCAGCTCACCTGGTCGGGTAGAAGAGACCCAGTACTTC.

The rearrangement links TRBV30 to TRBJ2-3, with TRBD1 as a possible D gene (5 bases). Trimming removed 2 bases from V and 2 bases from J, with 11 bases in between. From germline, CDR1 is GTSNPN and CDR2 SVGIG (reference sequence). This CDR3 comprises 14 residues. CDR3 DNA: TGTGCCTGGAGTTTAGGGGTATCCACAGATACGCAGTATTTT. It yields the protein CAWSLGVSTDTQYF. Variable domain in full (rest from reference TRBV30 and TRBJ2-3): SQTIHQWPATLVQPVGSPLSLECTVEGTSNPNLYWYRQAAGRGLQLLFYSVGIGQISSEVPQNLSASRPQDRQFILSSKKLLLSDSGFYLCAWSLGVSTDTQYFGPGTRLTVL.

The chain has TRBV5-1 and TRBJ2-7; 7 bases fit TRBD2. CDR1 and CDR2 from the germline V gene are SGHRS and YFSETQ. CDR3 size: 15 residues. V lost 0 bases, J lost 1 base, and 4 bases stayed unmatched. DNA for the CDR3: TGCGCCAGCAGCTTGGGACGGGGAGGGTCCTACGAGCAGTACTTC. Translated, it gives CASSLGRGGSYEQYF.

The chain joins TRBV10-3 to TRBJ2-1, with TRBD2 identical over 14 bases. The V and J ends lost 3 bases and 9 bases, in that order; junction bases with no gene match: 10. The length of the CDR3 is 17 residues. Per germline, CDR1 ENHRY and CDR2 SYGVKD. In DNA, the CDR3 is TGTGCCATCAGTGAACCGGGGACTAGCGGGAGCAGGGGTGAGCAGTTCTTC. It codes for CAISEPGTSGSRGEQFF.

The chain combines TRBV19 with TRBJ1-5; possible D gene TRBD1, 6 bases. V dropped 4 bases and J dropped 7 bases, with 11 bases sitting between them. The CDR3 extends over 13 amino acids. Germline V gene lookup returns CDR1 LNHDA and CDR2 SQIVND (reference sequence). DNA of the CDR3: TGTGCCAGTAGTACCCAGGGGTTGCAGCCCCAGCATTTT. It specifies CASSTQGLQPQHF.

The V call is TRBV7-2, the J call TRBJ1-1, with D possibly matching TRBD1 (5 bases). V lost 1 base, J lost 5 bases, and 11 bases lay in between. Looked up from germline, CDR1 is SGHTA and CDR2 is FQGNSA. CDR3 size: 14 residues. CDR3 nucleotide sequence: TGTGCCAGCAGCTTAGACAGGTATTTAACTGAAGCTTTCTTT. This sequence encodes CASSLDRYLTEAFF.

This chain connects TRBV2 to TRBJ2-1; 8 positions match TRBD1. CDR3 size: 15 residues. Germline loops: CDR1 SNHLY, CDR2 FYNNEI. After removal of 5 bases from V and 1 base from J, the junction contained 4 bases not matched to a gene. The CDR3: CASSNRGSSYNEQFF. CDR3 DNA sequence: TGTGCCAGCAGTAACAGGGGGTCATCCTACAATGAGCAGTTCTTC.

The V and J genes are TRBV6-2 or TRBV6-3 and TRBJ1-1; D unclear. This CDR3 contains 14 residues. V was cut by 6 bases and J by 5 bases, with 16 bases left in between. Germline V lookup: CDR1 MNHEY, CDR2 SVGEGT. CDR3 coding DNA: TGTGCCAGCAGCGACGGACTGAGGGTGACTGAAGCTTTCTTT. As protein: CASSDGLRVTEAFF.